The rows below give T cell receptor beta chains drawn from one sample of a study of identical twins. Each CDR3 protein gets one entry after TCRdb re-called the 5' RACE reads with MiXCR. The sample yields roughly 750,000 distinct CDR3 sequences, over 20% seen once. Another study also made use of these data, one on T cells expressing NK-cell markers.

The sample comprised PBMCs. The receptors come from a woman under 30 in good health. Each CDR3 is given with its conserved first and last residue. D genes are given only for firm matches. Some rows mark clone size as missing; the rest say once, few, many or name a class of expanded clone.

j_gene,d_gene,v_gene,abundance,CDR3aa,CDR3nt
TRBJ1-4,.,TRBV5-1,few,CASSLRPDSEKLFF,TGCGCCAGCAGCTTGAGACCCGATTCAGAAAAACTGTTTTTT
TRBJ2-3,TRBD1,TRBV5-1,few,CASRGTGGTDTQYF,TGCGCCAGCAGGGGAACAGGGGGAACAGATACGCAGTATTTT
TRBJ2-3,.,TRBV7-8,.,CASSQRPDTQYF,TGTGCCAGCAGCCAAAGACCAGATACGCAGTATTTT
TRBJ1-1,TRBD1,TRBV29-1,.,CSVSGQGITEAFF,TGCAGCGTTTCGGGACAGGGAATCACTGAAGCTTTCTTT
TRBJ2-7,TRBD2,TRBV4-3,.,CASSQDLAGFSYEQYF,TGCGCCAGCAGCCAAGACCTAGCGGGGTTCTCCTACGAGCAGTACTTC
TRBJ2-3,TRBD2,TRBV20-1,few,CSARPELAGTTDTQYF,TGCAGTGCTAGGCCGGAACTAGCGGGGACCACAGATACGCAGTATTTT
TRBJ2-7,TRBD1,TRBV20-1,few,CSARAGTGLAYEQYF,TGCAGTGCTAGAGCCGGGACAGGGCTTGCCTACGAGCAGTACTTC
TRBJ1-3,.,TRBV6-1,few,CASSRGTSGNTIYF,TGTGCCAGCAGTCGTGGGACATCCGGAAACACCATATATTTT
TRBJ2-3,.,TRBV24-1,few,CATSDSRLVDTQYF,TGTGCCACCAGTGATTCCCGACTAGTCGATACGCAGTATTTT
TRBJ2-1,.,TRBV20-1,.,CSPRGGYNEQFF,TGCAGTCCCCGCGGCGGTTACAATGAGCAGTTCTTC
TRBJ2-7,.,TRBV29-1,few,CSATATYEQYF,TGCAGCGCTACAGCCACCTACGAGCAGTACTTC
TRBJ2-3,.,TRBV9,.,CASSVEVGAFTDTQYF,TGTGCCAGCAGCGTAGAGGTGGGGGCGTTCACAGATACGCAGTATTTT
TRBJ2-2,TRBD1,TRBV29-1,.,CSGGDEGQGNTGELFF,TGCAGCGGAGGGGACGAGGGACAGGGAAACACCGGGGAGCTGTTTTTT
TRBJ2-7,.,TRBV29-1,.,CSVEFRGGTRYEQYF,TGCAGCGTTGAATTCCGAGGGGGTACCAGGTACGAGCAGTACTTC
TRBJ2-2,TRBD2,TRBV27,few,CASSLLLAGGNTGELFF,TGTGCCAGCAGTTTACTACTAGCGGGGGGAAACACCGGGGAGCTGTTTTTT
TRBJ2-5,TRBD2,TRBV27,many,CASSLAGGTETQYF,TGTGCCAGCAGTTTAGCGGGAGGAACGGAGACCCAGTACTTC
TRBJ1-4,.,TRBV6-1,many,CASSPAGGEKLFF,TGTGCCAGCAGTCCCGCCGGGGGCGAAAAACTGTTTTTT
TRBJ2-1,TRBD2,TRBV4-1,few,CASSHLRGEDEQFF,TGCGCCAGCAGCCACCTACGGGGGGAGGATGAGCAGTTCTTC
TRBJ1-2,.,TRBV29-1,many,CSGEVGYGYTF,TGCAGCGGGGAGGTGGGTTATGGCTACACCTTC
TRBJ2-2,TRBD1,TRBV7-7,.,CASSLRGPRELFF,TGTGCCAGCAGCTTGAGGGGGCCAAGGGAGCTGTTTTTT
TRBJ2-6,.,TRBV11-2,.,CASTRGLSSGANVLTF,TGTGCCAGCACCAGGGGCCTCTCCTCTGGGGCCAACGTCCTGACTTTC
TRBJ2-3,TRBD2,TRBV20-1,many,CSARWAGGEGDTQYF,TGCAGTGCTAGGTGGGCGGGAGGAGAAGGAGATACGCAGTATTTT